A selection of T cell receptor beta chains follows, all from one sample in a study of PD-1 blockade in classical Hodgkin lymphoma. Libraries were prepared by immunoSEQ multiplex PCR; TCRdb keeps only in-frame clonotypes and omits some of them. The sample includes approximately 31,000 clones, 90% to 95% of them seen just once. The source material was peripheral blood mononuclear cells (PBMCs). The receptor source for this set is a human donor with classical Hodgkin lymphoma. CDR3s include the opening cysteine and the closing phenylalanine or tryptophan.

TRBV9,CASSPTLDATYEQYF
TRBV2,CASTYDRATNEKLFF
TRBV19,CATSWGRNTEAFF
TRBV5-1,CASSPTAGGRNGELFF
TRBV9,CASSVGVTGELFF
TRBV23-1,CASRLTGTMRTEAFF
TRBV9,CASSVAGLAGGGTQYF
TRBV7-9,CASTRLTVPNEKLFF
TRBV5-4,CASSVISGGGETQYF
TRBV6-5,CASRMGVAHNSPLHF
TRBV2,CASSERDYGYTF
TRBV2,CASLPGTGPYNEQFF
TRBV6-1,CASSEIGTAGANVLTF
TRBV5-1,CASSLVGTGELFF
TRBV20-1,CSVRGVDEQFF
TRBV5-4,CASSLEIQGEQYF
TRBV6-1,CASSETGSTTEAFF
TRBV11-2,CASSSGTGNYEQYF
TRBV27,CASSLVPPTRLNTEAFF
TRBV19,CASTRRTGGIGTEAFF
TRBV5-1,CASSFEGTYEQYF
TRBV20-1,CSAGTGREQYF
TRBV4-1,CASSQKLAGGFAEQFF
TRBV28,CASSLAGTSTDTQYF
TRBV30,CAWSGGVHTDTQYF
TRBV14,CASSQVAWAGPGEQYF
TRBV9,CASSVGSTDTQYF
TRBV6-6,CASSFGGPNTIYF
TRBV6-1,CASSVQASSTDTQYF
TRBV7-2,CASSLGSRLYEQYF
TRBV7-9,CASSYRGGKETQYF
TRBV6-5,CASRDSDRVKETQYF
TRBV6-6,CASSRDQETQYF
TRBV23-1,CASGTRTSGGTSTDTQYF
TRBV19,CASSIERAGNTIYF
TRBV4-1,CASSHPRGPNYGYTF
TRBV27,CASSPTNQPQHF
TRBV30,CACLEGLAGIHEQFF
TRBV5-4,CASSQLPTGADTQYF
TRBV5-4,CASSLTSGRLNEQFF
TRBV6-1,CASSEGPLKLFF
TRBV11-2,CASSLGEGSSMNTEAFF
TRBV20-1,CSAAGVETQYF
TRBV18,CASSPPGSSNQPQHF
TRBV7-8,CASSWVRGGGYTF
TRBV5-4,CASSLLAGGYNEQFF
TRBV6-5,CASSSPGLNTEAFF
TRBV4-1,CASSQAAGFIQHF
TRBV4-3,CASSQEGFRGRGDTQYF
TRBV7-4,CARTLAGGPRTGELFF
TRBV2,CASSYPRQDPYEQYF
TRBV7-3,CASSLRSGNTEAFF
TRBV5-1,CASSLVQTYEQYF
TRBV19,CASTDSGAARGSYNEQFF
TRBV28,CASSFFLRGEQFF
TRBV27,CATRPLSGVENTGELFF
TRBV7-9,CASRAYLLNSPLHF